Listed below are T cell receptor beta chains from one sample, sequenced in a study of blood T cell repertoires in COVID-19. The repertoire was sequenced with immunoSEQ multiplex PCR; TCRdb's copy has only in-frame clones and lacks some. Altogether fewer than 250,000 clones are present, around 85% being singletons, with the ten largest covering roughly 0.69%. Source material: peripheral blood. Receptors originate from a man aged 35-49 years with acute or convalescent COVID-19. The CDR3 runs from the conserved cysteine through the conserved F or W. The order of the fields is J gene, clone size, CDR3 length, D gene, V gene, CDR3 DNA, CDR3 protein. A D gene is named only where the DNA matches it firmly. Size values are once, few and many counts, or a class for expanded clones, and some rows have none.

J gene: TRBJ2-7
clone size: .
CDR3 length: 12
D gene: .
V gene: TRBV6-6
CDR3 DNA: TGTGCCAGCAGCGCCAGCTCCTACGAGCAGTACTTC
CDR3 protein: CASSASSYEQYF

J gene: TRBJ1-2
clone size: .
CDR3 length: 14
D gene: .
V gene: TRBV3-1/TRBV3-2
CDR3 DNA: TGTGCCAGCAGCCAAGAAGGGGTCGCCTATGGCTACACCTTC
CDR3 protein: CASSQEGVAYGYTF

J gene: TRBJ2-2
clone size: .
CDR3 length: 16
D gene: TRBD2
V gene: TRBV7-9
CDR3 DNA: TGTGCCAGCAGCTTGGGACTAGCGGGAGCTGGCGGGGAGCTGTTTTTT
CDR3 protein: CASSLGLAGAGGELFF

J gene: TRBJ2-2
clone size: once
CDR3 length: 17
D gene: TRBD1
V gene: TRBV13
CDR3 DNA: TGTGCCAGCAGACTCGGGACAGGGTTAATCAACACCGGGGAGCTGTTTTTT
CDR3 protein: CASRLGTGLINTGELFF

J gene: TRBJ2-7
clone size: .
CDR3 length: 12
D gene: .
V gene: TRBV28
CDR3 DNA: TGTGCCAGCAGTCTAATAGCCTACGAGCAGTACTTC
CDR3 protein: CASSLIAYEQYF

J gene: TRBJ1-2
clone size: .
CDR3 length: 13
D gene: TRBD1
V gene: TRBV4-1
CDR3 DNA: TGCGCCAGCAGGTCGACAGGGTTTGAGGGCTACACCTTC
CDR3 protein: CASRSTGFEGYTF

J gene: TRBJ2-7
clone size: .
CDR3 length: 14
D gene: .
V gene: TRBV6-5
CDR3 DNA: TGTGCCAGCAGTTACTCTCAGGGGCCCTACGAGCAGTACTTC
CDR3 protein: CASSYSQGPYEQYF

J gene: TRBJ1-6
clone size: .
CDR3 length: 14
D gene: .
V gene: TRBV28
CDR3 DNA: TGTGCCAGCGACGAGACATATCCCCATTCACCCCTCCACTTT
CDR3 protein: CASDETYPHSPLHF

J gene: TRBJ1-3
clone size: .
CDR3 length: 13
D gene: TRBD1
V gene: TRBV29-1
CDR3 DNA: TGCAGCGTACAGGGGGCGCTTGGAAACACCATATATTTT
CDR3 protein: CSVQGALGNTIYF

J gene: TRBJ1-6
clone size: .
CDR3 length: 14
D gene: .
V gene: TRBV5-1
CDR3 DNA: TGCGCCAGCAGCTTGAGTCAGGGAAATTCACCCCTCCACTTT
CDR3 protein: CASSLSQGNSPLHF

J gene: TRBJ2-7
clone size: .
CDR3 length: 15
D gene: TRBD2
V gene: TRBV7-9
CDR3 DNA: TGTGCCAGCATGGCTAGCGGCGCCGGTTTTGGCGAGCAGTACTTC
CDR3 protein: CASMASGAGFGEQYF

J gene: TRBJ1-4
clone size: .
CDR3 length: 13
D gene: .
V gene: TRBV18
CDR3 DNA: TGTGCCAGCTCACCTCCTACTACAGAAAAACTGTTTTTT
CDR3 protein: CASSPPTTEKLFF

J gene: TRBJ1-1
clone size: .
CDR3 length: 14
D gene: TRBD1
V gene: TRBV6-5
CDR3 DNA: TGTGCCAGCAGTCGACAGGGGACCTACACTGAAGCTTTCTTT
CDR3 protein: CASSRQGTYTEAFF

J gene: TRBJ2-2
clone size: .
CDR3 length: 14
D gene: .
V gene: TRBV5-1
CDR3 DNA: TGCGCCAGCAGCCCCCGTGGCCCTGATGGGGAGCTGTTTTTT
CDR3 protein: CASSPRGPDGELFF

J gene: TRBJ2-1
clone size: once
CDR3 length: 18
D gene: TRBD2
V gene: TRBV28
CDR3 DNA: TGTGCCAGCAGTTTGGTAAATGCGGGAGGGCCTTTGTTCAATGAGCAGTTCTTC
CDR3 protein: CASSLVNAGGPLFNEQFF

J gene: TRBJ1-1
clone size: .
CDR3 length: 13
D gene: .
V gene: TRBV13
CDR3 DNA: TGTGCCAGCAGCCTCCGGAGGCACACTGAAGCTTTCTTT
CDR3 protein: CASSLRRHTEAFF

J gene: TRBJ2-1
clone size: few
CDR3 length: 15
D gene: TRBD2
V gene: TRBV19
CDR3 DNA: TGTGCCAGTAGTATAGGCCGGGGGGGCAACAATGAGCAGTTCTTC
CDR3 protein: CASSIGRGGNNEQFF

J gene: TRBJ1-1
clone size: few
CDR3 length: 13
D gene: TRBD1
V gene: TRBV27
CDR3 DNA: TGTGCCAGCAGTTATACAGGGGACACTGAAGCTTTCTTT
CDR3 protein: CASSYTGDTEAFF

J gene: TRBJ2-6
clone size: .
CDR3 length: 18
D gene: .
V gene: TRBV4-1
CDR3 DNA: TGCGCCAGCAGCCAGGCTGGGCAGAACCCCTCTGGGGCCAACGTCCTGACTTTC
CDR3 protein: CASSQAGQNPSGANVLTF

J gene: TRBJ1-2
clone size: .
CDR3 length: 13
D gene: .
V gene: TRBV29-1
CDR3 DNA: TGCAGCGTTGTCGGTCCGGGGGACTATGGCTACACCTTC
CDR3 protein: CSVVGPGDYGYTF

J gene: TRBJ2-3
clone size: .
CDR3 length: 17
D gene: TRBD2
V gene: TRBV7-2
CDR3 DNA: TGTGCCAGCAGCGTAGCCCCACCGGGACTAGCATCAGATACGCAGTATTTT
CDR3 protein: CASSVAPPGLASDTQYF

J gene: TRBJ2-6
clone size: .
CDR3 length: 14
D gene: .
V gene: TRBV2
CDR3 DNA: TGTGCCAGCAGTGAGCAGGGGTATGCCAACGTCCTGACTTTC
CDR3 protein: CASSEQGYANVLTF

J gene: TRBJ1-5
clone size: .
CDR3 length: 13
D gene: TRBD1
V gene: TRBV11-3
CDR3 DNA: TGTGCCAGCAGACGACAGGGGAATCAGCCCCAGCATTTT
CDR3 protein: CASRRQGNQPQHF

J gene: TRBJ1-3
clone size: .
CDR3 length: 17
D gene: TRBD1
V gene: TRBV11-2
CDR3 DNA: TGTGCCAGCAGCTTAGCTCCAAGGACAGGAGCTGGAAACACCATATATTTT
CDR3 protein: CASSLAPRTGAGNTIYF

J gene: TRBJ2-1
clone size: few
CDR3 length: 14
D gene: .
V gene: TRBV6-5
CDR3 DNA: TGTGCCAGCAGTAGGCGCGAGGCTTACAATGAGCAGTTCTTC
CDR3 protein: CASSRREAYNEQFF

J gene: TRBJ1-2
clone size: .
CDR3 length: 13
D gene: .
V gene: TRBV30
CDR3 DNA: TGTGCCTGGAGGGTCCAGCCGGGGGATGGCTACACCTTC
CDR3 protein: CAWRVQPGDGYTF

J gene: TRBJ1-1
clone size: .
CDR3 length: 20
D gene: TRBD1
V gene: TRBV30
CDR3 DNA: TGTGCCTGGAGTGTAGGCCGGTCCAGAACCGGGACAGGCCTGCTCACTGAAGCTTTCTTT
CDR3 protein: CAWSVGRSRTGTGLLTEAFF

J gene: TRBJ1-1
clone size: .
CDR3 length: 14
D gene: .
V gene: TRBV7-9
CDR3 DNA: TGTGCCAGCAGCCCCCGGGGGGGGTTGAATGAAGCTTTCTTT
CDR3 protein: CASSPRGGLNEAFF